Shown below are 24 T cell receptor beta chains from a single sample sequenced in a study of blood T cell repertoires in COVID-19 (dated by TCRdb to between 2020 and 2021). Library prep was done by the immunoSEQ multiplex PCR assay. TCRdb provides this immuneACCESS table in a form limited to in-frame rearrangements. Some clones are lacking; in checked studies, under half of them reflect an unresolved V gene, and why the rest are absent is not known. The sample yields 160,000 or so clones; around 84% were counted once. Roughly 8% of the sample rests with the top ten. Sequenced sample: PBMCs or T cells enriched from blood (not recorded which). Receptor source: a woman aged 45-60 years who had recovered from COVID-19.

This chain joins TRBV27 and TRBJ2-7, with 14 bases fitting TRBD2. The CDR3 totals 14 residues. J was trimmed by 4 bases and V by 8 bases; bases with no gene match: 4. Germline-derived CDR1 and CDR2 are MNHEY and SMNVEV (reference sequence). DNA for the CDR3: TGTGCCAGCGGACTAGCGGGAGGAAGTTACGAGCAGTACTTC. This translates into CASGLAGGSYEQYF.

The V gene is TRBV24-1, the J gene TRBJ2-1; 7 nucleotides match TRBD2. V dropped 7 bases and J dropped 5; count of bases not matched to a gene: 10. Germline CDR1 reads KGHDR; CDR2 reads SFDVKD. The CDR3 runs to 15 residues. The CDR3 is CATRKGGSVDNEQFF. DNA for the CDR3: TGTGCCACCAGGAAGGGCGGGAGTGTCGACAATGAGCAGTTCTTC.

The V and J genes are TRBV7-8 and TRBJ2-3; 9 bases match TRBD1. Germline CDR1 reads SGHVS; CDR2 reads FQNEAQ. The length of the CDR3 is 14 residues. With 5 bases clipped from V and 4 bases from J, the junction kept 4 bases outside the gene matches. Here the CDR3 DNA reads TGTGCCAGCAGCATGGGACAGGGCCCAGATACGCAGTATTTT. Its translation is CASSMGQGPDTQYF.

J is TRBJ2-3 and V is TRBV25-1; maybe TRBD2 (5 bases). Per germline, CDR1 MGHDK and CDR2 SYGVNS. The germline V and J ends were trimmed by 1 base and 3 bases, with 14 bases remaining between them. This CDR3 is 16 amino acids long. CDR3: CASSESQAVGTDTQYF. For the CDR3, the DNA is TGTGCCAGCAGTGAATCTCAAGCGGTGGGGACAGATACGCAGTATTTT.

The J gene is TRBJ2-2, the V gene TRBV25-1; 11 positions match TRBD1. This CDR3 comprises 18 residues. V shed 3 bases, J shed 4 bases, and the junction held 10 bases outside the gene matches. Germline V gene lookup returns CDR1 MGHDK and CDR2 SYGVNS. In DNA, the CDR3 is TGTGCCAGCAGTGACAACAGACCCGGGACAGGGGGCACCGGGGAGCTGTTTTTT. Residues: CASSDNRPGTGGTGELFF.

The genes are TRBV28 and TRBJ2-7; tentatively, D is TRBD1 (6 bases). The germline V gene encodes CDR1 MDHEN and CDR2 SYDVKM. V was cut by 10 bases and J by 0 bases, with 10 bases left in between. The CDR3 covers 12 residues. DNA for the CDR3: TGTGCCACCCAGGGGTCCTCCTACGAGCAGTACTTC. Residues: CATQGSSYEQYF. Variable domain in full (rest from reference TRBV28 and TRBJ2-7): DVKVTQSSRYLVKRTGEKVFLECVQDMDHENMFWYRQDPGLGLRLIYFSYDVKMKEKGDIPEGYSVSREKKERFSLILESASTNQTSMYLCATQGSSYEQYFGPGTRLTVT.

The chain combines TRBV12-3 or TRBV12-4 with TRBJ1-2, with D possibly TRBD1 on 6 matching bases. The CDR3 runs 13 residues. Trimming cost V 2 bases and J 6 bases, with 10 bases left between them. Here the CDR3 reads CASSLLGADGYTF. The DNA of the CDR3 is TGTGCCAGCAGTTTACTGGGGGCGGATGGCTACACCTTC.

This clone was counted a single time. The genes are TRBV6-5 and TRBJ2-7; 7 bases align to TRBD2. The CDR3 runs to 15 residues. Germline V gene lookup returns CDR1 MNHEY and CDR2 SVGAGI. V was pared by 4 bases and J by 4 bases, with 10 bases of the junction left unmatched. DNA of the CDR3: TGTGCCAGCAGTTTACAAACACTGGGGGGGTACGAGCAGTACTTC. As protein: CASSLQTLGGYEQYF.

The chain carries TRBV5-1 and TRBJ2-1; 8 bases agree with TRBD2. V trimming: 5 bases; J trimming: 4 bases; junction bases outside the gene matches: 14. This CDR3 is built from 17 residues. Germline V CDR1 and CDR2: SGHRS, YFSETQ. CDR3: CASSFVPGGDPYNEQFF. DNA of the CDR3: TGCGCCAGCAGTTTTGTCCCGGGAGGGGACCCATACAATGAGCAGTTCTTC.

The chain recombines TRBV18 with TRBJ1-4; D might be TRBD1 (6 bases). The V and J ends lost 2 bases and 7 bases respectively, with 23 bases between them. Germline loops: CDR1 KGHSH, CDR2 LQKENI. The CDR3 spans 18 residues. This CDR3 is CASSPSASQGRFTEKLFF. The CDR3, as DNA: TGTGCCAGCTCACCATCGGCGTCTCAGGGGCGGTTTACTGAAAAACTGTTTTTT. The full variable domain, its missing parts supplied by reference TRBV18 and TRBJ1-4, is NAGVMQNPRHLVRRRGQEARLRCSPMKGHSHVYWYRQLPEEGLKFMVYLQKENIIDESGMPKERFSAEFPKEGPSILRIQQVVRGDSAAYFCASSPSASQGRFTEKLFFGSGTQLSVL.

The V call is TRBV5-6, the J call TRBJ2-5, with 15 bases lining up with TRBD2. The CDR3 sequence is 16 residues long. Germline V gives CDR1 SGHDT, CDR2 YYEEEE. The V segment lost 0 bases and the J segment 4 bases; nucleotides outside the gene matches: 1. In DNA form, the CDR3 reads TGTGCCAGCAGCTTGGCGGGACTAGCGGGAGGAGAGACCCAGTACTTC. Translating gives CASSLAGLAGGETQYF.

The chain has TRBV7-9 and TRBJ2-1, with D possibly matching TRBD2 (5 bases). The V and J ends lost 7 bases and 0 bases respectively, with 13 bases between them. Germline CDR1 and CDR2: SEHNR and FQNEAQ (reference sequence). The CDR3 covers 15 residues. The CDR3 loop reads CASIPVAYSYNEQFF. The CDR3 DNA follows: TGTGCCAGCATCCCCGTAGCGTACTCCTACAATGAGCAGTTCTTC.

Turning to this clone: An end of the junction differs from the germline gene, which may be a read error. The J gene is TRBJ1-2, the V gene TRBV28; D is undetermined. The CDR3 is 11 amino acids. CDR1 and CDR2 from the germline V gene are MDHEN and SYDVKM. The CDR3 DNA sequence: TGTGCCAGCAGTAACCCTTCCGGGAATAACTTC. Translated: CASSNPSGNNF.

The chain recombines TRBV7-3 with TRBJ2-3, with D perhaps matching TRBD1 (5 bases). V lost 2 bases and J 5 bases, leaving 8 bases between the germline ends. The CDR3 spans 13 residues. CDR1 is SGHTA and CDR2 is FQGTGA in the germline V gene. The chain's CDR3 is CASSLDQGDTQYF. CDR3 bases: TGTGCCAGCAGCTTAGACCAGGGAGATACGCAGTATTTT. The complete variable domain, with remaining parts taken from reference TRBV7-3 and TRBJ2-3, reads GAGVSQTPSNKVTEKGKYVELRCDPISGHTALYWYRQSLGQGPEFLIYFQGTGAADDSGLPNDRFFAVRPEGSVSTLKIQRTERGDSAVYLCASSLDQGDTQYFGPGTRLTVL.

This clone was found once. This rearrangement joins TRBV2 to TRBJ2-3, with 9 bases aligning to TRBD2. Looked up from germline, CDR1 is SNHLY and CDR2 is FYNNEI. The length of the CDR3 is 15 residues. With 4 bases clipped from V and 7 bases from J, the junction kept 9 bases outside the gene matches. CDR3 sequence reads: CASSAGRGGPNTQYF. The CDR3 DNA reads TGTGCCAGCAGTGCTGGGCGGGGGGGGCCCAATACGCAGTATTTT.

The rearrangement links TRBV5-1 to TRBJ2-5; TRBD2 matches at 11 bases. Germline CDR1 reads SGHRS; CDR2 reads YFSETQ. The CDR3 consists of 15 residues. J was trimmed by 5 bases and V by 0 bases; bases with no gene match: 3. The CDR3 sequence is CASSLGLAGGETQYF. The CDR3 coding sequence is TGCGCCAGCAGCTTGGGGTTAGCGGGAGGGGAGACCCAGTACTTC.

This chain's CDR3 is CASSRTSMATDTQYF. DNA of the CDR3: TGTGCCAGCAGCAGGACTAGCATGGCCACAGATACGCAGTATTTT. The V and J genes are TRBV7-9 and TRBJ2-3, with 8 bases that match TRBD2. Germline V gene data show CDR1 as SEHNR and CDR2 as FQNEAQ (reference sequence). Trimming took 5 bases from V and 2 from J; bases not matched to a gene: 6. This CDR3 is built from 15 residues.

The CDR3 region has the DNA TGTGCCAGCAGCCATTGGAATGCAGCGGGAGACAACGAGCAGTACTTC. This gives the protein CASSHWNAAGDNEQYF. The rearrangement links TRBV11-3 to TRBJ2-7; 8 nucleotides line up with TRBD2. Unmatched junction bases numbered 14, after V lost 5 bases and J lost 5 bases. The CDR3 totals 16 residues. Germline CDR1 is SGHNT and CDR2 is YENEEA.

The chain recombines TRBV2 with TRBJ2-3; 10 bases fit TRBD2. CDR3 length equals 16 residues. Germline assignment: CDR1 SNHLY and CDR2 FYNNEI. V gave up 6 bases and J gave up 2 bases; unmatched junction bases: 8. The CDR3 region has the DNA TGTGCCAGCAGACCCGGACTAGCGGCTATCACAGATACGCAGTATTTT. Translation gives CASRPGLAAITDTQYF.

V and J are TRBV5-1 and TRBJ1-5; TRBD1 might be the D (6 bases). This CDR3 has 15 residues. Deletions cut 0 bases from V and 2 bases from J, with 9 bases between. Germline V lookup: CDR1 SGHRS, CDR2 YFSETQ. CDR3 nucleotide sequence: TGCGCCAGCAGCTTGGACGGGGGGCGCAATCAGCCCCAGCATTTT. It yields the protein CASSLDGGRNQPQHF.

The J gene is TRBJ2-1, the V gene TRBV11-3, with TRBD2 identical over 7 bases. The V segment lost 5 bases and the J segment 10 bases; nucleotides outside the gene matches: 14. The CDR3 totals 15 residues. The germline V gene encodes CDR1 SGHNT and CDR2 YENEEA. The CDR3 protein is CASSPTQTGGREQFF. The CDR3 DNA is TGTGCCAGCAGCCCTACCCAAACGGGGGGTCGGGAGCAGTTCTTC.

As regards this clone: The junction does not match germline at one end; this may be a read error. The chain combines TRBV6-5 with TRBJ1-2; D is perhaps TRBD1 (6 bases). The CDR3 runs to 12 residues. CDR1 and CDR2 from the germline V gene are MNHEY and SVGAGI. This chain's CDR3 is CASRPGQSGLIF. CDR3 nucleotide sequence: TGTGCCAGCAGACCAGGACAGTCTGGGCTTATTTTC.

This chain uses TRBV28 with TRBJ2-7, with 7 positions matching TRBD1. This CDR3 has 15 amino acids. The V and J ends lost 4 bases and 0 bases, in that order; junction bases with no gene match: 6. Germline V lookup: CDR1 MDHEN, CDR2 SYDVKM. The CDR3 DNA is TGTGCCAGCAGTTGGTCGTGGGACAGCTCCTACGAGCAGTACTTC. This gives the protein CASSWSWDSSYEQYF.

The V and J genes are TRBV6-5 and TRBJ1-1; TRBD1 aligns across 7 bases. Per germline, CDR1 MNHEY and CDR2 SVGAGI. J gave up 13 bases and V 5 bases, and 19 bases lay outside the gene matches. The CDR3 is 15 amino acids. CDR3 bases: TGTGCCAGCAGTACAATGACTCAGGGGGACCATCAAGTTTTCTTT. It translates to CASSTMTQGDHQVFF.